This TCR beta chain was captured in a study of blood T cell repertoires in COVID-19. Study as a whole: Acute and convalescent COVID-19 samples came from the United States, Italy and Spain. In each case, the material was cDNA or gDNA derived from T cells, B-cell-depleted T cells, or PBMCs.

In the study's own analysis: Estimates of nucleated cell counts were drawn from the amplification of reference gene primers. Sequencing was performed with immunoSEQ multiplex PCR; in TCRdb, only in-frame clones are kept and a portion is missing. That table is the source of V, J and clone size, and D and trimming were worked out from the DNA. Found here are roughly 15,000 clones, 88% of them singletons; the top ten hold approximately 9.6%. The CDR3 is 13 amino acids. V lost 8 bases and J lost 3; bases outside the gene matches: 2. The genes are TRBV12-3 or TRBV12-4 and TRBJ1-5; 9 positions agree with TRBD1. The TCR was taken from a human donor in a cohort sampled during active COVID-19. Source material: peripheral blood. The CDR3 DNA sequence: TGTGCCAGCCGGGACAGGGTCAATCAGCCCCAGCATTTT. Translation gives CASRDRVNQPQHF.